The next 23 T cell receptor beta chains were all read from a single sample in a study of blood T cell repertoires in COVID-19. Sequenced by immunoSEQ multiplex PCR; TCRdb stores in-frame clones only, minus some. The sample records over 250,000 clones, 80% to 90% being singletons. The source material was peripheral blood. The source of these receptors is a woman aged 70-85 years with acute or convalescent COVID-19.

V is TRBV4-1 and J is TRBJ1-4, with D tentatively TRBD1 (5 bases). Per the germline V gene, CDR1 is MGHRA and CDR2 is YSYEKL. Trimming took 0 bases from V and 8 from J, leaving 13 bases between them. The CDR3 runs to 15 residues. This CDR3 is CASSQEVAGREKLFF. The CDR3 DNA reads as TGCGCCAGCAGCCAAGAGGTGGCAGGGCGGGAAAAACTGTTTTTT.

V is TRBV7-9 and J is TRBJ1-5, with no clear D. From germline, CDR1 is SEHNR and CDR2 FQNEAQ (reference sequence). Trimming pared 1 base from V and 7 bases from J, leaving 8 bases between. This CDR3 is built from 13 residues. DNA of the CDR3: TGTGCCAGCAGCTTAGGGGAGAGGCAGCCCCAGCATTTT. Its protein is CASSLGERQPQHF.

This chain joins TRBV9 and TRBJ1-2; TRBD1 aligns across 12 bases. The CDR3 spans 15 residues. V shed 7 bases and J 4 bases; nucleotides not matched to a gene: 8. Germline CDR1 and CDR2: SGDLS and YYNGEE. As DNA, the CDR3 is TGTGCCAGCGCCAGAGGGACAGGGGGCTCCTATGGCTACACCTTC. This translates into CASARGTGGSYGYTF.

A single count supports this clone. The chain couples TRBV12-5 to TRBJ1-1, with D possibly matching TRBD1 (6 bases). Looked up from germline, CDR1 is LGHNT and CDR2 is FRNRAP. V shed 4 bases and J shed 1 base, with 22 bases lying between them. This CDR3 has 18 residues. The CDR3 DNA is TGTGCTAGTGGTTCCGCCGGGGGGGCAGGGAAGTGGAACACTGAAGCTTTCTTT. Encoded protein: CASGSAGGAGKWNTEAFF.

The chain links TRBV18 to TRBJ2-3; D gene unclear. CDR1 and CDR2 from the germline V gene are KGHSH and LQKENI. The CDR3 is 14 amino acids. Trimming shortened V by 3 bases and J by 2 bases, and 9 bases separated the two germline ends. CDR3 nucleotides: TGTGCCAGCTCACCTCTACAGCTCACAGATACGCAGTATTTT. Residues: CASSPLQLTDTQYF.

This clone appeared once. The chain joins TRBV7-9 to TRBJ2-7, with D unclear. V lost 5 bases to trimming and J lost 3 bases, with 11 bases between them. This CDR3 comprises 13 residues. Germline CDR1 reads SEHNR; CDR2 reads FQNEAQ (reference sequence). For the CDR3, the DNA is TGTGCCAGCAGCCTCGGTTCTTTCTACGAGCAGTACTTC. Translating gives CASSLGSFYEQYF.

J is TRBJ1-6 and V is TRBV15, with D maybe TRBD1 (5 bases). V was trimmed by 1 base and J by 7 bases, leaving 11 bases between them. CDR1 and CDR2 (germline): LNHNV, YYDKDF (reference sequence). The CDR3 spans 15 residues. This CDR3 is CATSRAGTRNSPLHF. DNA of the CDR3: TGTGCCACCAGCAGAGCGGGGACTCGGAATTCACCCCTCCACTTT.

The chain recombines TRBV11-2 with TRBJ1-4, with a tentative D call TRBD1 (6 bases). The CDR3 has 16 residues. The V and J ends lost 11 bases and 0 bases respectively, with 19 bases between them. The V gene's germline CDR1 is SGHAT and CDR2 FQNNGV. CDR3 in amino acids: CAWNEGGNSTNEKLFF. In nucleotides, the CDR3 is TGTGCCTGGAACGAAGGGGGAAACTCAACTAATGAAAAACTGTTTTTT.

The chain joins TRBV3-1 (or the pseudogene TRBV3-2) to TRBJ1-5; D is uncertain. Germline values: CDR1 LGHDT, CDR2 YNNKEL (reference sequence). The length of the CDR3 is 15 residues. Trimming took 1 base from V and 6 from J, leaving 13 bases between them. CDR3 loop: CASSQGWWEGQPQHF. In DNA, the CDR3 is TGTGCCAGCAGCCAAGGGTGGTGGGAGGGTCAGCCCCAGCATTTT.

The J gene is TRBJ2-7, the V gene TRBV25-1, with a tentative D call TRBD1 (6 bases). The V gene lost 4 bases and the J gene lost 0 bases, with 10 bases spanning the gap. CDR1 is MGHDK, CDR2 SYGVNS, per germline. This CDR3 is 14 amino acids long. The CDR3: CASSARGPSYEQYF. Here the CDR3 DNA reads TGTGCCAGCAGTGCCAGGGGTCCCTCCTACGAGCAGTACTTC.

V is TRBV5-1 and J is TRBJ1-1, with 12 bases fitting TRBD1. The CDR3 totals 15 residues. Germline CDR1 reads SGHRS; CDR2 reads YFSETQ. V was pared by 7 bases and J by 3 bases, with 7 bases of the junction left unmatched. For the CDR3, the DNA is TGCGCCAGCGCGGGACAGGGGGCTGTACACACTGAAGCTTTCTTT. This sequence encodes CASAGQGAVHTEAFF. Full variable domain (missing parts from reference TRBV5-1 and TRBJ1-1): KAGVTQTPRYLIKTRGQQVTLSCSPISGHRSVSWYQQTPGQGLQFLFEYFSETQRNKGNFPGRFSGRQFSNSRSEMNVSTLELGDSALYLCASAGQGAVHTEAFFGQGTRLTVV.

V and J are TRBV5-1 and TRBJ2-3, with a tentative D call TRBD2 (6 bases). The germline V gene has CDR1 SGHRS and CDR2 YFSETQ. The CDR3 has 16 residues. V lost 4 bases, J lost 1 base, and 16 bases lay in between. CDR3 DNA sequence: TGCGCCAGCAGCGCCAGGACCGGGAGTGGCACAGATACGCAGTATTTT. As protein: CASSARTGSGTDTQYF.

The genes are TRBV2 and TRBJ1-1; D remains unclear. The V and J ends lost 1 base and 0 bases respectively, with 6 bases between them. Per the germline V gene, CDR1 is SNHLY and CDR2 is FYNNEI. The CDR3 length is 14 residues. The CDR3, as DNA: TGTGCCAGCAGTGAAGTGAGCATGAACACTGAAGCTTTCTTT. Translation: CASSEVSMNTEAFF.

The genes are TRBV5-1 and TRBJ2-1; possibly TRBD2 for D (6 bases). There are 16 residues in the CDR3. Per the germline V gene, CDR1 is SGHRS and CDR2 is YFSETQ. The V end was cut by 4 bases, the J end by 0 bases, with 14 bases between. CDR3 DNA: TGCGCCAGCAGCACTATAGCGGCGAGCTCCTACAATGAGCAGTTCTTC. Amino acid sequence: CASSTIAASSYNEQFF.

The rearrangement uses TRBV19 and TRBJ2-1; no clear D. V lost 5 bases to trimming and J lost 0 bases, with 11 bases between them. Germline V gives CDR1 LNHDA, CDR2 SQIVND (reference sequence). The CDR3 covers 15 residues. In nucleotides, the CDR3 is TGTGCCAGTAGTTCGCTCGAGCGCTCCTACAATGAGCAGTTCTTC. Translating it yields CASSSLERSYNEQFF. Supplemented by reference TRBV19 and TRBJ2-1, the full variable domain reads DGGITQSPKYLFRKEGQNVTLSCEQNLNHDAMYWYRQDPGQGLRLIYYSQIVNDFQKGDIAEGYSVSREKKESFPLTVTSAQKNPTAFYLCASSSLERSYNEQFFGPGTRLTVL.

The V call is TRBV3-1 (or the pseudogene TRBV3-2), the J call TRBJ2-5; tentative D call: TRBD2 (6 bases). Germline CDR1 is LGHDT and CDR2 is YNNKEL (reference sequence). The germline V and J ends were trimmed by 1 base and 8 bases, with 11 bases remaining between them. There are 13 residues in the CDR3. The CDR3 is CASSQGGLRTQYF. The CDR3, as DNA: TGTGCCAGCAGCCAAGGGGGACTTAGAACCCAGTACTTC.

This clone has more than one count but fewer than ten. The V and J genes are TRBV21-1 and TRBJ1-2; the table names TRBD1, a call not compared with the DNA. TRBV21-1 is listed as a pseudogene. The CDR3 length is 15 residues. The CDR3 nucleotides read TGTGCCAGCAGCAAAGCCCTGGACAGGTTTTTCGGCTACACCTTC. It encodes CASSKALDRFFGYTF.

This rearrangement joins TRBV6-5 to TRBJ1-3; D ambiguous. V shed 5 bases and J shed 1 base, with 9 bases lying between them. The CDR3 contains 14 residues. Germline-derived CDR1 and CDR2 are MNHEY and SVGAGI. In DNA, the CDR3 is TGTGCCAGCAGTATCACAGAATCTGGAAACACCATATATTTT. Its translation: CASSITESGNTIYF.

The V call is TRBV7-3, the J call TRBJ2-3; the D is unclear. Trimming removed 5 bases at V and 1 base at J, with 10 bases between. The CDR3 is made up of 14 amino acids. Per the germline V gene, CDR1 is SGHTA and CDR2 is FQGTGA. The DNA for the CDR3 is TGTGCCAGCAGCCTTTCCGCGGGCACAGATACGCAGTATTTT. The encoded protein is CASSLSAGTDTQYF.

This clone was picked up one time. J is TRBJ1-2 and V is TRBV2, with 9 bases lining up with TRBD1. V lost 1 base to trimming and J lost 9 bases; unmatched junction nucleotides: 3. CDR3 length equals 13 residues. Looked up from germline, CDR1 is SNHLY and CDR2 is FYNNEI. The DNA of the CDR3 is TGTGCCAGCAGTGAAGGGGACAGGGAGAGCTACACCTTC. The encoded protein is CASSEGDRESYTF.

The V gene is TRBV24-1, the J gene TRBJ2-5; the match to TRBD2 covers 7 bases. The trim removed 0 bases at V and 5 bases at J, leaving 5 bases unmatched. CDR3 length: 15 amino acids. Germline V lookup: CDR1 KGHDR, CDR2 SFDVKD. The CDR3 coding sequence is TGTGCCACCAGTGATTTGCTCGGGGGGTGGGAGACCCAGTACTTC. Its protein is CATSDLLGGWETQYF.

A word on this clone: Because the CDR3's place on the DNA is in doubt, the DNA is left out and the CDR3 is given as listed by TCRdb. The chain employs TRBV7-8 and TRBJ2-1; the DNA was not compared with TRBD2, the D call given in the table. Germline-derived CDR1 and CDR2 are SGHVS and FQNEAQ. From its first to its last residue, the CDR3 has 16 amino acids. CDR3 in amino acids: CASSPRGGDFGNEQFF.

The chain couples TRBV2 to TRBJ2-7; 9 bases line up with TRBD2. This CDR3 comprises 18 residues. Per the germline V gene, CDR1 is SNHLY and CDR2 is FYNNEI. Germline trimming cut 4 bases from V and 0 bases from J; bases unmatched to any gene: 13. In DNA, the CDR3 is TGTGCCAGCAGTGGGCTGCCCAGCGGGGGGCTACCCTCCTACGAGCAGTACTTC. Translating it yields CASSGLPSGGLPSYEQYF.